The TCR beta chain under discussion was sequenced for a study of T cells in localized non-small cell lung cancer. Trimming stripped 8 bases from V and 0 bases from J, with 20 bases between. This CDR3 has 18 residues. Germline V gene data show CDR1 as MGHDK and CDR2 as SYGVNS. Clones were sequenced by immunoSEQ multiplex PCR, and TCRdb holds only the in-frame ones, with some missing. The repertoire has around 36,000 clones, 65% to 90% of them found once; the top ten carry around 7.3%. This clone was observed a few times. Its target is unknown. Study-level results: A median of around 60 clones ranked among the top 100 in tumor appeared in adjacent lung. Sequencing covered just one tumor region, so heterogeneity cannot be ruled out. In uninvolved adjacent lung, T cell clonality reached its highest value, exceeding tumor.

Sequencing was performed on peripheral blood mononuclear cells, taken before any cancer treatment. The V call is TRBV25-1, the J call TRBJ2-6; the D gene is possibly TRBD1 (5 bases). The receptor comes from a male donor aged 60 or over with stage II lung adenocarcinoma. For the CDR3, the DNA is TGTGCCAGCGGGCCGACAGTTATTAAAAGCTCTGGGGCCAACGTCCTGACTTTC. It yields the protein CASGPTVIKSSGANVLTF.